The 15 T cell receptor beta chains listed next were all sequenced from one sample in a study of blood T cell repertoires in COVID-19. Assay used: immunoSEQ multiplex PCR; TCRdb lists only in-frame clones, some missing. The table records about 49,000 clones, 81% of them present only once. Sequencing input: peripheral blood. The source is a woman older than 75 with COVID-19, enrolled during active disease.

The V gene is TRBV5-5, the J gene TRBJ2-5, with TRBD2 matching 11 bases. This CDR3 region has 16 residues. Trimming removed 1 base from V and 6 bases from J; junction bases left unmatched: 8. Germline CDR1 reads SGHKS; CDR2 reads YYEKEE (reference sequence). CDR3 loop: CASSLSTSGSLKTQYF. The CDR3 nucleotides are TGTGCCAGCAGCTTGTCAACTAGCGGGAGTCTAAAGACCCAGTACTTC.

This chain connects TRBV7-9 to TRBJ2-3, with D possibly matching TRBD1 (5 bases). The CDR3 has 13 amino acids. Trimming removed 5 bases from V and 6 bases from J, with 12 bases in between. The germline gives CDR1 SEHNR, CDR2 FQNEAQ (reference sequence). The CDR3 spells CASSPIGVDTQYF. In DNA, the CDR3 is TGTGCCAGCAGCCCTATAGGGGTCGATACGCAGTATTTT.

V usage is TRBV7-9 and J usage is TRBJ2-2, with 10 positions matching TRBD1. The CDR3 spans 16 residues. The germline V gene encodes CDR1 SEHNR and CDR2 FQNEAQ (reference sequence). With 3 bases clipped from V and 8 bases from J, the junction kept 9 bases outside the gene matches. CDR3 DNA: TGTGCCAGCAGCTTCTTGAGACAGGGGGCGCCTGGGGAGCTGTTTTTT. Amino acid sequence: CASSFLRQGAPGELFF.

For the CDR3, the DNA is TGTGCCAGCTCTACAACTAGCAGCACAGATACGCAGTATTTT. This sequence encodes CASSTTSSTDTQYF. This chain connects TRBV18 to TRBJ2-3, with TRBD2 as a possible D gene (6 bases). CDR3 size: 14 residues. CDR1 and CDR2 (germline): KGHSH, LQKENI. The V end lost 6 bases, the J end lost 0 bases, and 10 bases lay between the germline ends.

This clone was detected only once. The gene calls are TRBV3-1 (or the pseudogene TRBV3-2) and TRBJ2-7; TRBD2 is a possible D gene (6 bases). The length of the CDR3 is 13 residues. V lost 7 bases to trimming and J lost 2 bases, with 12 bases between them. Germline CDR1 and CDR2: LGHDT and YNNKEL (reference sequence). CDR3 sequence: CASTMAGPYEQYF. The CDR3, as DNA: TGTGCCAGCACCATGGCGGGACCCTACGAGCAGTACTTC.

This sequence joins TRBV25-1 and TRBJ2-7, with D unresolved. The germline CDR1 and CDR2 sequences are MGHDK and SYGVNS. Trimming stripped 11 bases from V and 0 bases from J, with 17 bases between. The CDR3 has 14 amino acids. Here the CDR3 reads CASIPKCDSYEQYF. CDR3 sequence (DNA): TGTGCCTCCATCCCAAAGTGCGACTCCTACGAGCAGTACTTC.

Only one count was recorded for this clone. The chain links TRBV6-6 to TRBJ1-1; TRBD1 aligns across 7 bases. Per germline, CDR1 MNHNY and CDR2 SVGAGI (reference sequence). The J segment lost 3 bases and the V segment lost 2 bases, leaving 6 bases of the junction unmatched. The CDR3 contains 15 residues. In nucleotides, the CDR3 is TGTGCCAGCAGTTACGCCGAGGGGGCTTACACTGAAGCTTTCTTT. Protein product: CASSYAEGAYTEAFF.

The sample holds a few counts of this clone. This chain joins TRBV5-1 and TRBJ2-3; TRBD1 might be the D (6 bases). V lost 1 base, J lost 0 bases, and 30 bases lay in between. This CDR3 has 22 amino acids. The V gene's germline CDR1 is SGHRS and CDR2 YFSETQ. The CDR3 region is CASSLSPGVIGAGLASTDTQYF. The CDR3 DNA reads TGCGCCAGCAGCTTGTCCCCAGGGGTTATTGGCGCCGGCTTAGCTAGCACAGATACGCAGTATTTT.

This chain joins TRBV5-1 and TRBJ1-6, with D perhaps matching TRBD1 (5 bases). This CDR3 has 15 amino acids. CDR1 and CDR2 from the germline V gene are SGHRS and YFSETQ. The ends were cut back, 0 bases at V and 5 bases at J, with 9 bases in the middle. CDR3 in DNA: TGCGCCAGCAGCTTGGAGCGGGGGAATAATTCACCCCTCCACTTT. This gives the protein CASSLERGNNSPLHF.

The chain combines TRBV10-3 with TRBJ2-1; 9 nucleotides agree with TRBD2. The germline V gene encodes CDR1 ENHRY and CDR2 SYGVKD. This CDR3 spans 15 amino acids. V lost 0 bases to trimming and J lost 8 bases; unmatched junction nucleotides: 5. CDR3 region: CAISESVLAGDEQFF. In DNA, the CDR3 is TGTGCCATCAGTGAGTCCGTATTAGCGGGAGATGAGCAGTTCTTC.

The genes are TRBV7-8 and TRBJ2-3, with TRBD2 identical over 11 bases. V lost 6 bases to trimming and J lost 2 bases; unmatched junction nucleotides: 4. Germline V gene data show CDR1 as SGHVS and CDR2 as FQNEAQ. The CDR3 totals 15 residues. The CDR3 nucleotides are TGTGCCAGCAGTGTAGCGGGAGGGCCCACAGATACGCAGTATTTT. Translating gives CASSVAGGPTDTQYF.

The DNA for the CDR3 is TGTGCCAGCTCAGGGGAGGTTCTCTCCTACAATGAGCAGTTCTTC. Translated, it gives CASSGEVLSYNEQFF. The J gene is TRBJ2-1, the V gene TRBV18, with D maybe TRBD2 (6 bases). From germline, CDR1 is KGHSH and CDR2 LQKENI. The germline V and J ends were trimmed by 5 bases and 0 bases, with 11 bases remaining between them. CDR3 length: 15 residues.

The CDR3 sequence: CASTHRGQANEKLFF. The CDR3 DNA reads TGTGCCAGCACCCACAGGGGGCAGGCTAATGAAAAACTGTTTTTT. The V call is TRBV2, the J call TRBJ1-4; 9 bases align to TRBD1. The CDR3 covers 15 residues. Germline V gene data show CDR1 as SNHLY and CDR2 as FYNNEI. The trim removed 7 bases at V and 3 bases at J, leaving 6 bases unmatched.

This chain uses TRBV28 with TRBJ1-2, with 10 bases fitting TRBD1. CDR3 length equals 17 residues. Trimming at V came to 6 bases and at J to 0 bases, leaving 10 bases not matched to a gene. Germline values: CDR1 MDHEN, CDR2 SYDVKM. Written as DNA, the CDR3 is TGTGCCAGCAGGTCGGGGGGACAGGGGACTTCTAACTATGGCTACACCTTC. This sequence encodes CASRSGGQGTSNYGYTF.

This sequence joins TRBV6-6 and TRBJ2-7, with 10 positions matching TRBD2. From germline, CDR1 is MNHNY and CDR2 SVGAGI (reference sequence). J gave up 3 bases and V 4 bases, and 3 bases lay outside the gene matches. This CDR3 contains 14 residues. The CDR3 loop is CASSSSSGSYEQYF. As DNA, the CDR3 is TGTGCCAGCAGTTCCTCTAGCGGGAGCTACGAGCAGTACTTC.